This T cell receptor beta chain was retrieved from a study of T cells after yellow fever vaccination. This clonotype was found many times. J lost 5 bases, V lost 4 bases, and 3 bases had no gene match. This CDR3 has 12 amino acids. CDR1 is GTSNPN and CDR2 is SVGIG in the germline V gene (reference sequence). TCRdb re-derived calls from the 5' RACE reads in MiXCR, one entry per CDR3 protein. The sample carries around 310,000 distinct CDR3 sequences, approximately 4.3% recorded once. The TCR sequence derives from a man in his late teens or twenties who received the YFV17D yellow fever vaccine. The V call is TRBV30, the J call TRBJ2-5; 8 bases align to TRBD1. Material: PBMCs, obtained 15 days after the yellow fever booster vaccination. Here the CDR3 DNA reads TGTGCCTGGACAGGGGGCGATGAGACCCAGTACTTC. It is translated as CAWTGGDETQYF.